Below are 22 T cell receptor beta chains sequenced from a single sample in a study of blood T cell repertoires in COVID-19 (dated by TCRdb to 2018 to 2021). Receptors were amplified or captured by the immunoSEQ multiplex PCR assay. Held by TCRdb, this immuneACCESS table contains in-frame sequences only and omits some clones. Under half of the omission traces to an unresolved V gene where checked; the cause of the rest is unknown. Present in this sample are about 70,000 clones, roughly 80% of which were seen just once. 1.8% of the sample belongs to the ten largest clones. The sequenced material came from peripheral blood. These receptors were taken from a woman aged 60 to 75 with acute or convalescent COVID-19.

J is TRBJ1-6 and V is TRBV13; TRBD1 might be the D (5 bases). The CDR3 sequence is 14 residues long. The ends were cut back, 6 bases at V and 9 bases at J, with 15 bases in the middle. CDR1 is PRHDT, CDR2 FYEKMQ, per germline (reference sequence). The CDR3 DNA follows: TGTGCCAGCAGTGTCAGGGCAGCGGGTTCACCCCTCCACTTT. It translates to CASSVRAAGSPLHF.

The chain combines TRBV19 with TRBJ1-1; TRBD1 aligns across 8 bases. Trimming cost V 6 bases and J 1 base; bases outside gene matches: 1. CDR1 LNHDA and CDR2 SQIVND come from the germline V gene (reference sequence). The CDR3 sequence is 13 residues long. The DNA of the CDR3 is TGTGCCAGTAGCGACAGGGGGAACACTGAAGCTTTCTTT. Its protein product is CASSDRGNTEAFF.

The CDR3 DNA is TGTGCCAGCAGCCCCATAGCAGGGGCGGATGAAAAACTGTTTTTT. Residues: CASSPIAGADEKLFF. The J gene is TRBJ1-4, the V gene TRBV11-2, with D perhaps TRBD1 (6 bases). The CDR3 contains 15 residues. The V end was cut by 5 bases, the J end by 6 bases, with 16 bases between. Per germline, CDR1 SGHAT and CDR2 FQNNGV.

The V and J genes are TRBV2 and TRBJ1-3, with TRBD1 identical over 7 bases. CDR1 and CDR2 from the germline V gene are SNHLY and FYNNEI. V trimming: 7 bases; J trimming: 4 bases; junction bases outside the gene matches: 10. The CDR3 length is 15 residues. CDR3 in amino acids: CASKGRQGGGNTIYF. The DNA of the CDR3 is TGTGCCAGCAAGGGGAGACAGGGCGGCGGAAACACCATATATTTT.

The V gene is TRBV19, the J gene TRBJ1-1, with TRBD1 as a possible D gene (6 bases). The CDR3 is 16 amino acids. Trimming took 3 bases from V and 5 from J, leaving 19 bases between them. Germline lookup yields CDR1 LNHDA and CDR2 SQIVND (reference sequence). The DNA of the CDR3 is TGTGCCAGTAGTATCCTATTGGACAGTCTGGAGACTGAAGCTTTCTTT. This encodes CASSILLDSLETEAFF.

The V call is TRBV10-3, the J call TRBJ1-2; D is perhaps TRBD1 (5 bases). This CDR3 is 15 amino acids long. Trimming removed 7 bases at V and 1 base at J, with 16 bases between. CDR1 is ENHRY, CDR2 SYGVKD, per germline. In DNA form, the CDR3 reads TGTGCCATCAAGTTAGACAGCAACTTTAACTATGGCTACACCTTC. Translated, it gives CAIKLDSNFNYGYTF.

This clone was seen just once. The rearrangement links TRBV3-1 (or the pseudogene TRBV3-2) to TRBJ2-1; 9 nucleotides match TRBD1. The trim removed 4 bases at V and 6 bases at J, leaving 13 bases unmatched. Germline-derived CDR1 and CDR2 are LGHDT and YNNKEL (reference sequence). This CDR3 is 17 amino acids long. DNA of the CDR3: TGTGCCAGCAGCCGCAGGAGGGGACAGGGCCTCTTCAATGAGCAGTTCTTC. The encoded protein is CASSRRRGQGLFNEQFF.

The rearrangement links TRBV10-3 to TRBJ1-1, with TRBD1 as a possible D gene (5 bases). The germline V and J ends were trimmed by 0 bases and 5 bases, with 13 bases remaining between them. There are 15 residues in the CDR3. Germline V gives CDR1 ENHRY, CDR2 SYGVKD. The CDR3 nucleotides read TGTGCCATCAGTGAGTCGAAGGGGATATTTACTGAAGCTTTCTTT. Translation gives CAISESKGIFTEAFF.

The V and J genes are TRBV4-1 and TRBJ1-5; D is unclear. The V gene's germline CDR1 is MGHRA and CDR2 YSYEKL. The CDR3 is 13 residues long. V lost 1 base and J lost 4, with 5 bases in between. The CDR3 spells CASSQGLNQPQHF. The CDR3 DNA follows: TGCGCCAGCAGCCAAGGACTAAATCAGCCCCAGCATTTT.

This clone was counted a single time. The V and J genes are TRBV5-1 and TRBJ2-5; 8 bases match TRBD2. This CDR3 has 15 residues. CDR1 and CDR2 from the germline V gene are SGHRS and YFSETQ. V dropped 4 bases and J dropped 7; count of bases not matched to a gene: 12. The DNA for the CDR3 is TGCGCCAGCAGCCTCTCCGGGACTAGGGTCGTGACCCAGTACTTC. Amino acids: CASSLSGTRVVTQYF.

This chain links TRBV24-1 with TRBJ1-2; D possibly corresponds to TRBD1 (6 bases). Germline V gene sequence: CDR1 KGHDR, CDR2 SFDVKD. V shed 5 bases and J shed 8 bases, with 14 bases lying between them. The CDR3 loop spans 13 amino acids. The CDR3 protein is CATSAPGTPGYTF. CDR3 sequence (DNA): TGTGCCACCAGTGCCCCCGGGACACCCGGCTACACCTTC.

J is TRBJ1-1 and V is TRBV11-2; the D gene is possibly TRBD1 (6 bases). Germline V gene data show CDR1 as SGHAT and CDR2 as FQNNGV. The CDR3 is 19 residues long. V was pared by 0 bases and J by 5 bases, with 25 bases between. For the CDR3, the DNA is TGTGCCAGCAGCTTAGACCCCTGGCAGGGGTCCCCGTCAGGAACTGAAGCTTTCTTT. Its translation is CASSLDPWQGSPSGTEAFF.

The rearrangement joins TRBV18 to TRBJ1-3; the match to TRBD1 covers 8 bases. The CDR3 consists of 18 residues. Germline V gene lookup returns CDR1 KGHSH and CDR2 LQKENI. With V trimmed by 3 bases and J by 0 bases, 10 bases remained unmatched. This CDR3 reads CASSPRRGQDYSGNTIYF. The DNA of the CDR3 is TGTGCCAGCTCACCGCGAAGGGGACAGGACTACTCTGGAAACACCATATATTTT. The variable domain in full, with the rest retrieved from reference TRBV18 and TRBJ1-3, is NAGVMQNPRHLVRRRGQEARLRCSPMKGHSHVYWYRQLPEEGLKFMVYLQKENIIDESGMPKERFSAEFPKEGPSILRIQQVVRGDSAAYFCASSPRRGQDYSGNTIYFGEGSWLTVV.

The chain couples TRBV7-2 to TRBJ2-7, with 8 positions matching TRBD2. The trim removed 1 base at V and 7 bases at J, leaving 15 bases unmatched. Germline V CDR1 and CDR2: SGHTA, FQGNSA. The CDR3 extends over 17 amino acids. For the CDR3, the DNA is TGTGCCAGCAGCTTAGAGGGTGGGGGAGCGGGAGCTTTGGAGCAGTACTTC. Its translation is CASSLEGGGAGALEQYF.

This clone was counted a single time. V gene TRBV7-9 combines with J gene TRBJ1-3, with D unclear. V gave up 5 bases and J gave up 5 bases, with 10 bases separating them. The CDR3 is made up of 13 amino acids. Germline values: CDR1 SEHNR, CDR2 FQNEAQ (reference sequence). CDR3 in DNA: TGTGCCAGCAGCCCCCCCGAGAGAAACACCATATATTTT. Its protein product is CASSPPERNTIYF. Variable domain in full (rest from reference TRBV7-9 and TRBJ1-3): DTGVSQNPRHKITKRGQNVTFRCDPISEHNRLYWYRQTLGQGPEFLTYFQNEAQLEKSRLLSDRFSAERPKGSFSTLEIQRTEQGDSAMYLCASSPPERNTIYFGEGSWLTVV.

The chain has TRBV28 and TRBJ2-7, with a tentative D call TRBD2 (7 bases). This CDR3 region has 14 residues. Trimming stripped 6 bases from V and 3 bases from J, with 15 bases between. CDR1 MDHEN and CDR2 SYDVKM come from the germline V gene. Here the CDR3 reads CASRPGGAHYEQYF. As DNA, the CDR3 is TGTGCCAGCAGACCTGGGGGGGCCCACTACGAGCAGTACTTC.

The V gene is TRBV30, the J gene TRBJ1-2; perhaps TRBD1 as D (6 bases). CDR3 length: 11 amino acids. V was cut by 8 bases and J by 3 bases, with 10 bases left in between. Germline CDR1 is GTSNPN and CDR2 is SVGIG (reference sequence). The CDR3 DNA sequence: TGTGCCCGGCAGGGGCACTATGGCTACACCTTC. This gives the protein CARQGHYGYTF.

V and J are TRBV9 and TRBJ1-2; D is ambiguous. Trimming cost V 0 bases and J 6 bases, with 15 bases left between them. This CDR3 region has 15 residues. CDR1 and CDR2 (germline): SGDLS, YYNGEE. For the CDR3, the DNA is TGTGCCAGCAGCGTAGGACCCCCGGGGAGGGATGGCTACACCTTC. It translates to CASSVGPPGRDGYTF.

There are a few counts of this clone. V usage is TRBV28 and J usage is TRBJ1-5, with TRBD1 as a possible D gene (6 bases). Germline V gives CDR1 MDHEN, CDR2 SYDVKM. The CDR3 is made up of 13 amino acids. The ends were cut back, 6 bases at V and 5 bases at J, with 11 bases in the middle. In DNA, the CDR3 is TGTGCCAGCAGGCTGGCAGGGGATCAGCCCCAGCATTTT. Residues: CASRLAGDQPQHF.

The chain links TRBV5-5 to TRBJ1-5; no firm D call. Germline V gene lookup returns CDR1 SGHKS and CDR2 YYEKEE (reference sequence). With 1 base removed from V and 0 bases from J, the gap between germline ends came to 14 bases. The CDR3 is 17 amino acids. The CDR3 protein is CASSLFVDTDSNQPQHF. For the CDR3, the DNA is TGTGCCAGCAGCTTGTTTGTTGACACTGATAGCAATCAGCCCCAGCATTTT. The full variable domain, with the rest looked up from reference TRBV5-5 and TRBJ1-5, is DAGVTQSPTHLIKTRGQQVTLRCSPISGHKSVSWYQQVLGQGPQFIFQYYEKEERGRGNFPDRFSARQFPNYSSELNVNALLLGDSALYLCASSLFVDTDSNQPQHFGDGTRLSIL.

This rearrangement joins TRBV6-5 to TRBJ2-3; the D is unclear. Germline CDR1 is MNHEY and CDR2 is SVGAGI. V was clipped by 6 bases and J by 3 bases, with 7 bases between them. The CDR3 has 12 amino acids. CDR3 region: CASRSRTDTQYF. Here the CDR3 DNA reads TGTGCCAGCAGGTCTAGAACAGATACGCAGTATTTT.

This chain joins TRBV29-1 and TRBJ2-1; TRBD2 matches at 10 bases. The germline gives CDR1 SQVTM, CDR2 ANQGSEA. V was pared by 6 bases and J by 8 bases, with 13 bases of the junction left unmatched. The CDR3 contains 15 residues. The CDR3 bases are TGCAGCGTAGGCCTAGCGGGAGTGCGTTCGGATGAGCAGTTCTTC. Translating it yields CSVGLAGVRSDEQFF.